This T cell receptor (beta chain) was captured in a study of blood T cell repertoires in COVID-19. Data came from immunoSEQ multiplex PCR; TCRdb stores just in-frame clones and leaves some out. The data contain approximately 180,000 clones, approximately 85% of them singletons. From germline, CDR1 is MDHEN and CDR2 SYDVKM. Trimming took 2 bases from V and 2 from J, leaving 7 bases between them. This CDR3 is built from 13 residues. Sequencing input: peripheral blood. This clonotype was sampled from a man between 60 and 75 years old with acute or convalescent COVID-19. This chain joins TRBV28 and TRBJ2-7; D remains unclear. In nucleotides, the CDR3 is TGTGCCAGCAGTTTAATACGGGCCTACGAGCAGTACTTC. Protein: CASSLIRAYEQYF.